This note documents a single T cell receptor (beta chain) sequence. Its antigen is currently unknown. One end of the junction varies from germline; a read error may be responsible. It was with 60 Vbeta and 13 Jbeta primers that the PCR ran. Sequenced by immunoSEQ multiplex PCR; TCRdb stores in-frame clones only, minus some. The table includes about 160,000 clones, around 80% detected once. The data originate from a study of cytomegalovirus exposure and HLA in healthy donors. Findings and limits, study-wide: In vitro, a few CMV-associated chains proved specific for CMV antigens. Segments of the TCR beta V type were, in most cases, productive about 87% or about 30% of the time in an earlier analysis.

Germline lookup yields CDR1 PRHDT and CDR2 FYEKMQ (reference sequence). This CDR3 is 11 amino acids long. Sample: PBMCs. The chain employs TRBV13 and TRBJ2-7; 9 bases agree with TRBD1. This TCR was recovered from a man aged 35 to 55 in good health and CMV-seronegative. CDR3 sequence (DNA): TGTGCCAGCAGCTTGAGACAGGGGGTCTTCTTC. Translated: CASSLRQGVFF.